A selection of T cell receptor beta chains follows, all from one sample in a study of T cell responses to AZD1222 COVID-19 vaccine. Data came from immunoSEQ multiplex PCR; TCRdb stores just in-frame clones and leaves some out. The table shows about 200,000 clones, with under 95% occurring only once. The specimen comprised peripheral blood, sampled on day 0 of MenACWY control vaccination. These receptors originate from an adult in good health. CDR3s include the opening cysteine and the closing phenylalanine or tryptophan. A D gene is named only where the DNA matches it firmly.

V gene: TRBV30; D gene: -; J gene: TRBJ2-7; CDR3 DNA: TGTGCCTGGAACCCCGGCTACGAGCAGTACTTC; CDR3 protein: CAWNPGYEQYF
V gene: TRBV19; D gene: TRBD1; J gene: TRBJ1-6; CDR3 DNA: TGTGCCAGTAGTGTGACGCGGGACAGCCTACAAAATTCACCCCTCCACTTT; CDR3 protein: CASSVTRDSLQNSPLHF
V gene: TRBV29-1; D gene: TRBD2; J gene: TRBJ2-3; CDR3 DNA: TGCAGCGTTGGGGACTTAGCGGGGAGCACAGATACGCAGTATTTT; CDR3 protein: CSVGDLAGSTDTQYF
V gene: TRBV7-9; D gene: TRBD1; J gene: TRBJ1-4; CDR3 DNA: TGTGCCAGCAGCTCCCCGGAGAGGACAGGGAATGAAAAACTGTTTTTT; CDR3 protein: CASSSPERTGNEKLFF
V gene: TRBV18; D gene: TRBD1; J gene: TRBJ1-3; CDR3 DNA: TGTGCCAGCTCACCAGCCGGGACAGTCGGAAACACCATATATTTT; CDR3 protein: CASSPAGTVGNTIYF
V gene: TRBV7-2; D gene: -; J gene: TRBJ1-3; CDR3 DNA: TGTGCCAGCAGCTTAGATGGGCTGGCTGGAAACACCATATATTTT; CDR3 protein: CASSLDGLAGNTIYF
V gene: TRBV11-3; D gene: TRBD2; J gene: TRBJ2-1; CDR3 DNA: TGTGCCAGCAGCCCGACTAGCGGGGGGTCCCAGTTCTTC; CDR3 protein: CASSPTSGGSQFF
V gene: TRBV7-2; D gene: TRBD1; J gene: TRBJ1-2; CDR3 DNA: TGTGCCAGCAGCTCCCCTCGGGACAGGGACTATGGCTACACCTTC; CDR3 protein: CASSSPRDRDYGYTF
V gene: TRBV7-2; D gene: TRBD1; J gene: TRBJ1-1; CDR3 DNA: TGTGCCAGCAGCCCGGGACAGGGGGCTGGTAACACTGAAGCTTTCTTT; CDR3 protein: CASSPGQGAGNTEAFF
V gene: TRBV7-6; D gene: -; J gene: TRBJ1-3; CDR3 DNA: TGTGCCAGCAGCTTAGGGGGGGGACCCGGAAACACCATATATTTT; CDR3 protein: CASSLGGGPGNTIYF
V gene: TRBV7-2; D gene: TRBD2; J gene: TRBJ2-3; CDR3 DNA: TGTGCCAGCAAAGGCGGGGGGGCAGGTACGCAGTATTTT; CDR3 protein: CASKGGGAGTQYF